This entry is about one TCR beta chain. PCR amplification relied on 60 Vbeta primers (plus 13 Jbeta primers). Only in-frame clones appear in the TCRdb table, and some are missing; sequencing was by immunoSEQ multiplex PCR. The repertoire holds 60,000 or so clones, with 70% to 90% as singletons. These data are taken from a study of cytomegalovirus exposure and HLA in healthy donors. The J segment lost 4 bases and the V segment lost 7 bases, leaving 11 bases of the junction unmatched. CDR1 and CDR2 from the germline V gene are MNHEY and SVGAGI. CDR3 length: 15 residues. The clonotype was recovered from a young man in good health and CMV-seropositive. Material for sequencing was PBMCs. The chain employs TRBV6-5 and TRBJ2-7; 9 bases fit TRBD1. The CDR3 spells CASTPAGQGTYEQYF. DNA for the CDR3: TGTGCCAGCACACCTGCGGGACAGGGTACGTACGAGCAGTACTTC.